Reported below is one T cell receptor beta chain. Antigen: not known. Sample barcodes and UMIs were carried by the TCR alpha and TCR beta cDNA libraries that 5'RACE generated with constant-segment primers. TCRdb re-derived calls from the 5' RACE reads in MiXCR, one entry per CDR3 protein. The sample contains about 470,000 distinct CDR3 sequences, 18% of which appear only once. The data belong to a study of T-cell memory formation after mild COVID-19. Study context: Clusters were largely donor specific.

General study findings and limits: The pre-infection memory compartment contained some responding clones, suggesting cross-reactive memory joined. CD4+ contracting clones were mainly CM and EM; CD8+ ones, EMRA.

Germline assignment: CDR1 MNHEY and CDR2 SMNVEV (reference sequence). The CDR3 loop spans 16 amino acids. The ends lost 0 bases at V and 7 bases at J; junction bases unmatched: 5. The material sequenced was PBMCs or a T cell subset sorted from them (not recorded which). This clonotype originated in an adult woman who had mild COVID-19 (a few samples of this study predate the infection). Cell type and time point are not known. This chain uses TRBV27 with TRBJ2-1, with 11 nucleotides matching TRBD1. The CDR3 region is CASSLSWTGGRNEQFF. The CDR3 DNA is TGTGCCAGCAGTTTATCGTGGACAGGGGGCAGGAATGAGCAGTTCTTC.